The 12 T cell receptor beta chains below come from one sample, sequenced in a study of T cells after posttransplantation cyclophosphamide. Some clones are missing from TCRdb's copy, which holds only in-frame ones; the method was immunoSEQ multiplex PCR. The repertoire holds 25,000 to 35,000 clones, with approximately 90% as singletons. The sample consisted of PBMCs. The receptors originated from a woman in her 40s with a blood cancer, CMV-positive, and with a related stem cell donor.

V is TRBV28 and J is TRBJ2-2; 8 bases align to TRBD1. This CDR3 has 13 residues. The ends lost 3 bases at V and 8 bases at J; junction bases unmatched: 2. Germline loops: CDR1 MDHEN, CDR2 SYDVKM. CDR3 region: CASSFQGAGELFF. CDR3 in DNA: TGTGCCAGCAGTTTTCAGGGGGCTGGGGAGCTGTTTTTT.

The gene calls are TRBV27 and TRBJ2-7, with D possibly TRBD1 on 5 matching bases. The CDR3 extends over 14 amino acids. Trimming took off 3 bases at V and 7 bases at J, with 16 bases between the two ends. CDR1 MNHEY and CDR2 SMNVEV come from the germline V gene (reference sequence). The CDR3 sequence is CASSFGSGYREQYF. The CDR3 DNA follows: TGTGCCAGCAGTTTCGGGTCAGGGTATAGAGAGCAGTACTTC.

This sequence joins TRBV9 and TRBJ2-1, with a weak D call TRBD2 (5 bases). This CDR3 has 13 residues. Germline V CDR1 and CDR2: SGDLS, YYNGEE. V was clipped by 2 bases and J by 7 bases, with 10 bases between them. The CDR3 sequence is CASSVSPGNEQFF. The CDR3 DNA is TGTGCCAGCAGCGTCTCTCCGGGGAATGAGCAGTTCTTC.

This clone was seen only once. V is TRBV14 and J is TRBJ2-7; D may be TRBD2 (5 bases). The length of the CDR3 is 15 residues. Trimming left V 0 bases short and J 0 bases short, with 9 bases between. CDR1 is SGHDN, CDR2 FVKESK, per germline. The CDR3 DNA reads as TGTGCCAGCAGCCAAGATGAGGGCAGCTCCTACGAGCAGTACTTC. This gives the protein CASSQDEGSSYEQYF.

The V call is TRBV28, the J call TRBJ2-5; 10 positions match TRBD2. Unmatched junction bases numbered 7, after V lost 8 bases and J lost 4 bases. Germline values: CDR1 MDHEN, CDR2 SYDVKM. The CDR3 consists of 14 residues. The CDR3 loop reads CASDKRGGRETQYF. The CDR3 region has the DNA TGTGCCAGCGATAAGCGGGGGGGCCGAGAGACCCAGTACTTC. Based on the CDR3 plus reference TRBV28 and TRBJ2-5, the full variable domain is DVKVTQSSRYLVKRTGEKVFLECVQDMDHENMFWYRQDPGLGLRLIYFSYDVKMKEKGDIPEGYSVSREKKERFSLILESASTNQTSMYLCASDKRGGRETQYFGPGTRLLVL.

This clone was recorded once. V and J are TRBV29-1 and TRBJ2-7, with D uncertain. V lost 5 bases, J lost 0 bases, and 11 bases lay in between. CDR1 and CDR2 from the germline V gene are SQVTM and ANQGSEA. The CDR3 has 13 amino acids. CDR3: CSVLRINSYEQYF. The CDR3 region has the DNA TGCAGCGTTTTGAGAATCAACTCCTACGAGCAGTACTTC.

This clone showed up just once. The chain combines TRBV4-3 with TRBJ2-1, with TRBD1 as a possible D gene (6 bases). Germline values: CDR1 LGHNA, CDR2 YSLEER. The CDR3 covers 18 residues. Trimming took off 0 bases at V and 0 bases at J, with 15 bases between the two ends. This CDR3 is CASSQDPLTGGSYNEQFF. The DNA of the CDR3 is TGCGCCAGCAGCCAAGATCCCCTGACAGGTGGCTCCTACAATGAGCAGTTCTTC.

In its sample, this clone was seen once. The rearrangement links TRBV11-1 to TRBJ2-5; 10 positions match TRBD2. V lost 6 bases and J lost 2; bases outside the gene matches: 12. This CDR3 contains 17 residues. In germline, CDR1 is SGHAT, CDR2 FQDESV (reference sequence). The CDR3 DNA reads TGTGCCAGCAGAAGACTAGCGGGCACTCCATTTCAAGAGACCCAGTACTTC. Protein: CASRRLAGTPFQETQYF.

This chain links TRBV7-3 with TRBJ2-3, with 8 nucleotides matching TRBD2. From germline, CDR1 is SGHTA and CDR2 FQGTGA. V was clipped by 4 bases and J by 3 bases; unmatched bases: 6. This CDR3 contains 15 residues. The CDR3 loop is CASSSWTSLTDTQYF. CDR3 nucleotide sequence: TGTGCCAGCAGCTCCTGGACTAGCCTAACAGATACGCAGTATTTT.

The chain carries TRBV27 and TRBJ2-1, with TRBD2 as a possible D gene (5 bases). This CDR3 comprises 15 residues. CDR1 and CDR2 (germline): MNHEY, SMNVEV (reference sequence). Trimming pared 4 bases from V and 7 bases from J, leaving 17 bases between. The CDR3 here is CASSSPGVGPNEQFF. CDR3 DNA: TGTGCCAGCAGTTCCCCCGGGGTGGGTCCGAATGAGCAGTTCTTC.

This clone has only a few counts. The chain uses TRBV11-1 and TRBJ1-1, with 8 nucleotides matching TRBD1. V trimming: 2 bases; J trimming: 1 base; junction bases outside the gene matches: 9. The CDR3 extends over 17 amino acids. Germline values: CDR1 SGHAT, CDR2 FQDESV (reference sequence). The CDR3 is CASSLRLQGAQNTEAFF. As DNA, the CDR3 is TGTGCCAGCAGCTTAAGGCTCCAGGGGGCACAGAACACTGAAGCTTTCTTT.

CDR3 DNA: TGCGCCAGCAGGTCGTACCTGGAGCAAGGCTACACCTTC. Its translation is CASRSYLEQGYTF. V usage is TRBV5-1 and J usage is TRBJ1-2, with D hard to call. The CDR3 runs to 13 residues. V dropped 5 bases and J dropped 8 bases, with 16 bases sitting between them. Germline CDR1 and CDR2: SGHRS and YFSETQ.